Each of the 25 T cell receptor beta chains below was sequenced from the same sample in a study of T-cell reconstitution after alpha-beta-depleted transplantation in children (dated by TCRdb to 2016 to 2017). Libraries were constructed by PCR. The instrument given in TCRdb is Illumina HiSeq 2500. TCR library preparation used molecular barcoding, with unique molecular identifiers applied to normalize quantification of the TCRbeta repertoire. The public sequencing data were trimmed at Q25 with fastp and processed into clonotypes with MiXCR by TCRdb, which kept only in-frame beta chains. Entries that share a CDR3 protein sequence are merged under the most common genes and DNA. This sample holds 700,000 to 850,000 distinct CDR3 sequences; around 15% were observed only once. The biggest ten clones account for around 5.3% of the sample. The treatment or condition label here, explained by the study, means: allogeneic hematopoietic cell transplantation with graft depleted of TCRalphabeta T cells and CD19 B cells.

Sequences were derived from PBMCs, mostly from graft donor cells, sampled 360 days after TCRalphabeta/CD19-depleted stem cell transplant. The receptors were gathered from a male patient aged 5 to 17 who had a stem cell transplant for acute lymphoblastic leukemia, so the T cells may come from the graft donor.

In its sample, this clonotype was seen a few times. The CDR3 is CASSSKLAANTGELFF. The CDR3 DNA is TGTGCCAGCAGTTCAAAACTAGCGGCGAACACCGGGGAGCTGTTTTTT. The chain has TRBV12-3 or TRBV12-4 and TRBJ2-2; TRBD2 matches 8 bases. J gave up 0 bases and V 4 bases, and 4 bases lay outside the gene matches. This CDR3 contains 16 residues.

This clonotype came up many times. CDR3 bases: TGTGCCTGGAGTGTAATCTTCCAAGAGACCCAGTACTTC. Its translation: CAWSVIFQETQYF. The chain combines TRBV30 with TRBJ2-5; no clear D gene. The CDR3 is made up of 13 amino acids. Germline CDR1 GTSNPN, CDR2 SVGIG (reference sequence). V gave up 0 bases and J gave up 1 base, with 6 bases separating them.

In this sample, this clonotype turned up a few times. The chain joins TRBV27 to TRBJ2-3; possibly TRBD1 for D (6 bases). This CDR3 is built from 14 residues. V was trimmed by 3 bases and J by 2 bases, leaving 9 bases between them. In germline, CDR1 is MNHEY, CDR2 SMNVEV (reference sequence). CDR3 residues: CASSLRGNTDTQYF. DNA for the CDR3: TGTGCCAGCAGTTTGAGGGGGAACACAGATACGCAGTATTTT.

This clonotype occurred a few times. The J gene is TRBJ1-3, the V gene TRBV7-6; D not resolved. The V and J ends lost 0 bases and 3 bases respectively, with 3 bases between them. The CDR3 consists of 13 residues. Germline loops: CDR1 SGHVS, CDR2 FNYEAQ. The DNA for the CDR3 is TGTGCCAGCAGCTTAGCGGTTGGAAACACCATATATTTT. Translating gives CASSLAVGNTIYF.

This clonotype was detected a few times. The V and J genes are TRBV7-2 and TRBJ2-5, with D unclear. V lost 6 bases and J 5 bases, leaving 13 bases between the germline ends. Per the germline V gene, CDR1 is SGHTA and CDR2 is FQGNSA. This CDR3 has 13 residues. The CDR3 reads CASSNDGRETQYF. The CDR3, as DNA: TGTGCCAGCAGTAACGACGGACGGGAGACCCAGTACTTC.

This sequence joins TRBV6-5 and TRBJ2-2; D perhaps matches TRBD2 (6 bases). Between the trimmed V and J ends, which lost 2 bases and 4 bases, there was a span of 14 bases. The CDR3 extends over 16 amino acids. Germline V gene sequence: CDR1 MNHEY, CDR2 SVGAGI. CDR3 residues: CASSYGRTIITGELFF. The DNA of the CDR3 is TGTGCCAGCAGTTACGGGCGGACTATCATCACCGGGGAGCTGTTTTTT.

This clonotype was observed at least ten times. Mismatch with germline at one junction end may stem from a read error. V gene TRBV5-1 combines with J gene TRBJ2-7; D gene unclear. In germline, CDR1 is SGHRS, CDR2 YFSETQ. The CDR3 runs to 11 residues. The CDR3 spells CASSISYEQYF. CDR3 nucleotides: TGTGCCAGCAGTATCTCCTACGAGCAGTACTTC.

This clonotype has a handful of counts. The gene calls are TRBV30 and TRBJ1-1, with D perhaps TRBD1 (5 bases). V dropped 4 bases and J dropped 0 bases, with 9 bases sitting between them. CDR3 size: 13 residues. In germline, CDR1 is GTSNPN, CDR2 SVGIG (reference sequence). CDR3 DNA sequence: TGTGCCTGGAACCGACAGTTGAACACTGAAGCTTTCTTT. Residues: CAWNRQLNTEAFF.

This clonotype came up a few times. This rearrangement joins TRBV7-3 to TRBJ2-7; D is undetermined. The CDR3 loop spans 14 amino acids. V dropped 4 bases and J dropped 6 bases, with 16 bases sitting between them. Germline assignment: CDR1 SGHTA and CDR2 FQGTGA. The CDR3 reads CASSSGSILAEQYF. The DNA for the CDR3 is TGTGCCAGCAGCTCAGGTAGTATATTGGCCGAGCAGTACTTC. Filled out from reference TRBV7-3 and TRBJ2-7, the complete variable domain reads GAGVSQTPSNKVTEKGKYVELRCDPISGHTALYWYRQSLGQGPEFLIYFQGTGAADDSGLPNDRFFAVRPEGSVSTLKIQRTERGDSAVYLCASSSGSILAEQYFGPGTRLTVT.

The CDR3: CASSRDGYTGELFF. For the CDR3, the DNA is TGTGCCAGCAGCCGGGACGGATACACCGGGGAGCTGTTTTTT. The V call is TRBV5-6, the J call TRBJ2-2; D may be TRBD1 or TRBD2 (5 bases each). Germline CDR1 SGHDT, CDR2 YYEEEE. V was clipped by 4 bases and J by 3 bases, with 10 bases between them. The CDR3 contains 14 residues.

The rearrangement joins TRBV5-6 to TRBJ1-1; no reliable D call. Germline CDR1 reads SGHDT; CDR2 reads YYEEEE. V was shortened by 1 base and J by 1 base, with 5 bases between the two germline ends. The CDR3 is 13 residues long. As DNA, the CDR3 is TGTGCCAGCAGCTTGATGCAGAACACTGAAGCTTTCTTT. Its protein product is CASSLMQNTEAFF.

This clonotype was seen a few times. V usage is TRBV12-3 or TRBV12-4 and J usage is TRBJ2-1, with no clear D. V was clipped by 3 bases and J by 9 bases, with 9 bases between them. This CDR3 has 12 amino acids. The DNA for the CDR3 is TGTGCCAGCAGTTTTGAGGTTATTGAGCAGTTCTTC. It is translated as CASSFEVIEQFF.

The genes are TRBV27 and TRBJ2-7; the match to TRBD2 covers 7 bases. Looked up from germline, CDR1 is MNHEY and CDR2 is SMNVEV (reference sequence). The CDR3 consists of 14 residues. J gave up 2 bases and V 8 bases, and 9 bases lay outside the gene matches. CDR3 amino acids: CASLGLADPYEQYF. The CDR3 bases are TGTGCCAGCCTAGGGCTAGCGGACCCCTACGAGCAGTACTTC.

The chain is built from TRBV4-1 and TRBJ2-3; no firm D call. The V gene lost 1 base and the J gene lost 2 bases, with 10 bases spanning the gap. The length of the CDR3 is 15 residues. From germline, CDR1 is MGHRA and CDR2 YSYEKL. The CDR3 DNA follows: TGCGCCAGCAGCCAAGTTGGGCTCACCACAGATACGCAGTATTTT. This gives the protein CASSQVGLTTDTQYF.

This clonotype showed up just a few times. The V gene is TRBV5-1, the J gene TRBJ1-1; D not resolved. This CDR3 has 15 amino acids. Per the germline V gene, CDR1 is SGHRS and CDR2 is YFSETQ. Deletions cut 2 bases from V and 3 bases from J, with 14 bases between. DNA of the CDR3: TGCGCCAGCAGCTTCGGACGGCTCCGGGACACTGAAGCTTTCTTT. This gives the protein CASSFGRLRDTEAFF. Variable domain in full (rest from reference TRBV5-1 and TRBJ1-1): KAGVTQTPRYLIKTRGQQVTLSCSPISGHRSVSWYQQTPGQGLQFLFEYFSETQRNKGNFPGRFSGRQFSNSRSEMNVSTLELGDSALYLCASSFGRLRDTEAFFGQGTRLTVV.

Only a few counts were recorded for this clonotype. CDR3 amino acids: CASSLRLRERNEQYF. The CDR3, as DNA: TGTGCCAGCAGCCTTAGACTAAGGGAACGGAACGAGCAGTACTTC. The chain recombines TRBV3-1 with TRBJ2-7, with a weak D call TRBD2 (5 bases). The CDR3 runs to 15 residues. With 4 bases removed from V and 5 bases from J, the gap between germline ends came to 18 bases. From germline, CDR1 is LGHDT and CDR2 YNNKEL (reference sequence).

The sample holds one count of this clonotype. The V gene is TRBV12-3 or TRBV12-4, the J gene TRBJ2-5; D not resolved. V was cut by 3 bases and J by 1 base, with 9 bases left in between. The CDR3 totals 14 residues. CDR3 in DNA: TGTGCCAGCAGTTTTATTAGCAGCCAAGAGACCCAGTACTTC. Residues: CASSFISSQETQYF.

In its sample, this clonotype was seen a few times. J is TRBJ2-7 and V is TRBV20-1; D uncertain. CDR1 DFQATT and CDR2 SNEGSKA come from the germline V gene (reference sequence). Trimming cost V 5 bases and J 3 bases, with 14 bases left between them. CDR3 length: 13 amino acids. CDR3 nucleotides: TGCAGTGCTTGGCCGGGTCAGCACTACGAGCAGTACTTC. Amino acids: CSAWPGQHYEQYF.

The chain links TRBV4-1 to TRBJ2-5; D perhaps matches TRBD2 (6 bases). CDR3 length: 17 residues. Deletions cut 0 bases from V and 0 bases from J, with 14 bases between. Germline values: CDR1 MGHRA, CDR2 YSYEKL. This CDR3 reads CASSQDNGGLYQETQYF. CDR3 bases: TGCGCCAGCAGCCAAGATAACGGGGGACTGTACCAAGAGACCCAGTACTTC.

This clonotype occurred a few times. The chain is built from TRBV29-1 and TRBJ1-4; perhaps TRBD1 as D (5 bases). The germline V gene has CDR1 SQVTM and CDR2 ANQGSEA. This CDR3 is built from 15 residues. Deletions cut 5 bases from V and 3 bases from J, with 16 bases between. The CDR3 loop reads CSVHTWGEANEKLFF. Written as DNA, the CDR3 is TGCAGCGTTCACACGTGGGGCGAAGCTAATGAAAAACTGTTTTTT.

The chain carries TRBV12-3 or TRBV12-4 and TRBJ2-3; TRBD2 matches at 7 bases. The length of the CDR3 is 16 residues. J lost 1 base, V lost 4 bases, and 8 bases had no gene match. The CDR3 DNA reads as TGTGCCAGCAGTTACCGCGGGGGTATTGGCACAGATACGCAGTATTTT. This encodes CASSYRGGIGTDTQYF.

This clonotype has a handful of counts. The chain couples TRBV5-6 to TRBJ1-4, with D possibly TRBD1 on 5 matching bases. Trimming took 0 bases from V and 5 from J, leaving 11 bases between them. The CDR3 covers 15 residues. Germline V CDR1 and CDR2: SGHDT, YYEEEE. The CDR3 is CASSLAQEENEKLFF. The CDR3 region has the DNA TGTGCCAGCAGCTTGGCACAGGAGGAGAATGAAAAACTGTTTTTT.

This sequence joins TRBV28 and TRBJ2-7; D is unresolved. The CDR3 is made up of 14 amino acids. Trimming took off 5 bases at V and 8 bases at J, with 19 bases between the two ends. Per germline, CDR1 MDHEN and CDR2 SYDVKM. CDR3 in amino acids: CASSPVTATTQQYF. The CDR3 DNA is TGTGCCAGCAGTCCAGTAACAGCGACCACCCAGCAGTACTTC.

This clonotype has a count of ten or more. The chain carries TRBV5-6 and TRBJ2-7; D gene ambiguous. CDR1 is SGHDT, CDR2 YYEEEE, per germline. V lost 1 base, J lost 0 bases, and 8 bases lay in between. The CDR3 consists of 14 residues. DNA for the CDR3: TGTGCCAGCAGCTTGCGCAGGTACTCCTACGAGCAGTACTTC. It yields the protein CASSLRRYSYEQYF.

In this sample, this clonotype turned up a few times. Here the CDR3 DNA reads TGCGCCAGCACAGAATCTCCTAGCGGACCTCACGAGCAGTACTTC. Protein sequence: CASTESPSGPHEQYF. The gene calls are TRBV5-1 and TRBJ2-7; 7 nucleotides agree with TRBD2. The CDR3 has 15 amino acids. V trimming: 6 bases; J trimming: 5 bases; junction bases outside the gene matches: 14. Germline assignment: CDR1 SGHRS and CDR2 YFSETQ.